One and the same sample provided the 2 T cell receptor beta chains below, sequenced in a study of cytomegalovirus exposure and HLA in healthy donors. PCR employed 60 Vbeta and 13 Jbeta primers. Libraries were prepared by immunoSEQ multiplex PCR; TCRdb keeps only in-frame clonotypes and omits some of them. The sample includes 150,000 to 200,000 clones. What was sequenced was PBMCs. The receptor source for this set is a man younger than 45 in good health and CMV-seronegative.

The chain employs TRBV9 and TRBJ1-3; D is undetermined. Germline CDR1 SGDLS, CDR2 YYNGEE. V lost 4 bases and J 0 bases, leaving 20 bases between the germline ends. The CDR3 length is 18 residues. For the CDR3, the DNA is TGTGCCAGCAGCCCCCTTGGAGGACGTACGAGCTCTGGAAACACCATATATTTT. Protein sequence: CASSPLGGRTSSGNTIYF.

V gene TRBV7-2 combines with J gene TRBJ2-7, with unresolved D. Germline V gives CDR1 SGHTA, CDR2 FQGNSA. The CDR3 extends over 14 amino acids. The V end lost 2 bases, the J end lost 0 bases, and 8 bases lay between the germline ends. CDR3 nucleotide sequence: TGTGCCAGCAGCTTAATGGGCATCTCCTACGAGCAGTACTTC. Residues: CASSLMGISYEQYF.